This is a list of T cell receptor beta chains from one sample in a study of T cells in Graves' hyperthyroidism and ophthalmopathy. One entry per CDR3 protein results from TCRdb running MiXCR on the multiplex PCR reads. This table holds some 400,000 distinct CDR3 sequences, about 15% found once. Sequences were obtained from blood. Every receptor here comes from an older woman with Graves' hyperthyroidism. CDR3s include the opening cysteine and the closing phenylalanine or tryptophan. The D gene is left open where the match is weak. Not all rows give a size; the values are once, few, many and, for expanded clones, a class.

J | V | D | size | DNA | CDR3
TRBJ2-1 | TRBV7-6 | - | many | TGTGCCAGCAGCTTAGCCCCCTACGATACCTACAATGAGCAGTTCTTC | CASSLAPYDTYNEQFF
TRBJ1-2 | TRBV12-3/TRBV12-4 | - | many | TGTGCCAGCAGCTCCAGGGACGGCTACACCTTC | CASSSRDGYTF
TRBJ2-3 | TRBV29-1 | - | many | TGCAGCGGAACAGCGGACACAGATACGCAGTATTTT | CSGTADTDTQYF
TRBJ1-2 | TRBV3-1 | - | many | TGTGCCAGCAGCCAAGAATGGCAGGGTAGCACCTTC | CASSQEWQGSTF
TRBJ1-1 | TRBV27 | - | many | TGTGCCAGCAGTTTACTCGGGGAGGACACTGAAGCTTTCTTT | CASSLLGEDTEAFF
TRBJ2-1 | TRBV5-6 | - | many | TGTGCCAGCAGCTTGCGAGTGCTTTGGGATGAGCAGTTCTTC | CASSLRVLWDEQFF
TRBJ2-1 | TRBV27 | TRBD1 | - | TGTGCCAGCTCACCCACAGGGGGTGGGGCCTACAATGAGCAGTTCTTC | CASSPTGGGAYNEQFF
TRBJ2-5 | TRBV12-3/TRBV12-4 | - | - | TGTGCCAGCAGTTTTTCACTGAATCAAGAGACCCAGTACTTC | CASSFSLNQETQYF
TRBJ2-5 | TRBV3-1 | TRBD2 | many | TGTGCCAGCAGCCCAGGACTAGCGGGAGCAGAGACCCAGTACTTC | CASSPGLAGAETQYF
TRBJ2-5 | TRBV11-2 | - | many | TGTGCCAGCAGCTTAGTGGGCGTGGAGACCCAGTACTTC | CASSLVGVETQYF
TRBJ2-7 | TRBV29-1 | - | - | TGCAGCGGTGAGCAGGCGCCATCTACGTCTGAGCAGTACTTC | CSGEQAPSTSEQYF
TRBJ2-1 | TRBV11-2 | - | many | TGTGCCAGCAGCGGGGGGCCCCACAATGAGCAGTTCTTC | CASSGGPHNEQFF
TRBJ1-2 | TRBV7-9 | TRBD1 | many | TGTGCCAGCAGCTTAACAGGGGACTATGGCTACACCTTC | CASSLTGDYGYTF
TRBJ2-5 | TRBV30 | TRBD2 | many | TGTGCCTGGAGTAGAATAGCGGGAGTCGGGGAGACCCAGTACTTC | CAWSRIAGVGETQYF
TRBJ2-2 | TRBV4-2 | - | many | TGTGCCAGCAGCCAAGACGCTAGCGCTAACACCGGGGAGCTGTTTTTT | CASSQDASANTGELFF
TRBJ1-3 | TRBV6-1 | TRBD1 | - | TGTGCCAGCATCCCGACAGGGGGCATCGGAAACACCATATATTTT | CASIPTGGIGNTIYF
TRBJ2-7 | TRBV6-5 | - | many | TGTGCCAGCAGTTACTCGGGCGGGGACTCCTACGAGCAGTACTTC | CASSYSGGDSYEQYF
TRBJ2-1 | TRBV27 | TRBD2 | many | TGTGCCAGCGGATCGGTGGGGGGGAGTATATCCTACAATGAGCAGTTCTTC | CASGSVGGSISYNEQFF
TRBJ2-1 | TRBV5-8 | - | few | TGTGCCAGCAGAACGGAGGATGAGCAGTTCTTC | CASRTEDEQFF
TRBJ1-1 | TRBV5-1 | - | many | TGCGCCAGCAGCGGCGGGATCAGCACTGAAGCTTTCTTT | CASSGGISTEAFF
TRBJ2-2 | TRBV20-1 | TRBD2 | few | TGCAGTGCTAGGGACGACGGGCGGACTAGCGGCACCGGGGAGCTGTTTTTT | CSARDDGRTSGTGELFF
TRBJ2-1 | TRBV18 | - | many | TGTGCCAGCTCAGCACAACCAGGGGTCAATGAGCAGTTCTTC | CASSAQPGVNEQFF
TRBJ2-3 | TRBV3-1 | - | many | TGTGCCAGCAGCCAGGCAGGGACAGATACGCAGTATTTT | CASSQAGTDTQYF
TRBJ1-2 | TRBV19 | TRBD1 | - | TGTGCCAGTAAGGATTCAGGGGGAGCTAACTATGGCTACACCTTC | CASKDSGGANYGYTF
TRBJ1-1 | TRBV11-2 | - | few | TGTGCCAGCAGCTTAGACGGTGGGTTGAGCACTGAAGCTTTCTTT | CASSLDGGLSTEAFF
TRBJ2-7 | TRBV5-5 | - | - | TGTGCCAGCAGCTTCGCCTGGGCCAGTCCCTACGAGCAGTACTTC | CASSFAWASPYEQYF
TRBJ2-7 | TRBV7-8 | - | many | TGTGCCAGCAGCCCCCCGACAGGCCCCAGCTCCTACGAGCAGTACTTC | CASSPPTGPSSYEQYF
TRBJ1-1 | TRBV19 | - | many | TGTGCCAGTTCGGGGGGAGCTGGTCTGAACACTGAAGCTTTCTTT | CASSGGAGLNTEAFF
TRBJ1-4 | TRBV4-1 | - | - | TGCGCCAGCAGCCAAGAGAGGGGATCTAATGAAAAACTGTTTTTT | CASSQERGSNEKLFF
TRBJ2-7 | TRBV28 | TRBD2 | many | TGTGCCAGCAGTTTAAGGTCAGCGGGAGGGCTCCGGGAGCAGTACTTC | CASSLRSAGGLREQYF
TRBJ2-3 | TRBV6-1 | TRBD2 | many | TGTGCCAGCACCGACGTAGCGGGAGTAAGGACAGATACGCAGTATTTT | CASTDVAGVRTDTQYF
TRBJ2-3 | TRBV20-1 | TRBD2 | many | TGCAGTGCCGGGAGCGGGAGGGGGAGGACAGATACGCAGTATTTT | CSAGSGRGRTDTQYF
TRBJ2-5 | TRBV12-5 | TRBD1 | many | TGTGCTAGTGGGCCGGGACAGCTACAAGAGACCCAGTACTTC | CASGPGQLQETQYF
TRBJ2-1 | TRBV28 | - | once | TGTGCCAGCAGACCCCCGACGCGTACCCACAATGAGCAGTTCTTC | CASRPPTRTHNEQFF
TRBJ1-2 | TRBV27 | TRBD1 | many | TGTGCCAGCGGTAATATCAGGGGGGGATATGGCTACACCTTC | CASGNIRGGYGYTF
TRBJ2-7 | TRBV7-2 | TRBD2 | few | TGTGCCAGCAGCTTAGAGGCGGGAGGGCTTAGCGAGCAGTACTTC | CASSLEAGGLSEQYF
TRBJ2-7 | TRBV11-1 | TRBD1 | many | TGTGCCAGCACCTTGTTGACAGGGGCGGATGAGCAGTACTTC | CASTLLTGADEQYF